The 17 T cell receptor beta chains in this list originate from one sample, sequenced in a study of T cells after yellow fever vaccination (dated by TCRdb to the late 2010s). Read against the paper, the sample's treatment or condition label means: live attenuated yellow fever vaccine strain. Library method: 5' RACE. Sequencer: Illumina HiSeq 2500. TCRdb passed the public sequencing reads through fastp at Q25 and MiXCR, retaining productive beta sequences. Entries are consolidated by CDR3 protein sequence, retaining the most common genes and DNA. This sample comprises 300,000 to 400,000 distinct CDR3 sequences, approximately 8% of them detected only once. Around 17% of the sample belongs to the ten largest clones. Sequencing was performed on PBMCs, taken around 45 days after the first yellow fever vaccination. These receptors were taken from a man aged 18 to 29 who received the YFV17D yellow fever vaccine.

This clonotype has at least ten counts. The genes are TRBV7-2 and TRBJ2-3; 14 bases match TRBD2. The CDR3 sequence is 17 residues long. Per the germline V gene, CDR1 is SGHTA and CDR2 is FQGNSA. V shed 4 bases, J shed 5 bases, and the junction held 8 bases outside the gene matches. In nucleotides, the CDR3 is TGTGCCAGCAGCTCCCGGACTAGCGGGGGGTCTGAAGATACGCAGTATTTT. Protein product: CASSSRTSGGSEDTQYF. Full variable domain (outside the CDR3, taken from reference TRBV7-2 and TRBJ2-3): GAGVSQSPSNKVTEKGKDVELRCDPISGHTALYWYRQSLGQGLEFLIYFQGNSAPDKSGLPSDRFSAERTGGSVSTLTIQRTQQEDSAVYLCASSSRTSGGSEDTQYFGPGTRLTVL.

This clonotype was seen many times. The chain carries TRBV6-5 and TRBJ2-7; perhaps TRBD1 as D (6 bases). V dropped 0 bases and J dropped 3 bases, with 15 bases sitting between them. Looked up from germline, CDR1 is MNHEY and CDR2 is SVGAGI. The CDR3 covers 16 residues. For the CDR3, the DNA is TGTGCCAGCAGTTACTCGAGTTCAGGGGCTATCTACGAGCAGTACTTC. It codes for CASSYSSSGAIYEQYF.

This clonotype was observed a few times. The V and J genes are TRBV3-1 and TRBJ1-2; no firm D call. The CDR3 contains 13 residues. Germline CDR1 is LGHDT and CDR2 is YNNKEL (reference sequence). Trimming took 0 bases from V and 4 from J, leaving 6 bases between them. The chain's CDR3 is CASSQDIFYGYTF. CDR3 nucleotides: TGTGCCAGCAGCCAAGATATCTTCTATGGCTACACCTTC.

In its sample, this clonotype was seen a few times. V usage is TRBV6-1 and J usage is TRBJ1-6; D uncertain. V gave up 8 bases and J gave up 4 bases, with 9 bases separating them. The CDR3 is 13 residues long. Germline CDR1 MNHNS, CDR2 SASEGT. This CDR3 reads CASLRAYNSPLHF. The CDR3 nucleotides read TGTGCCAGCCTTCGGGCTTATAATTCACCCCTCCACTTT.

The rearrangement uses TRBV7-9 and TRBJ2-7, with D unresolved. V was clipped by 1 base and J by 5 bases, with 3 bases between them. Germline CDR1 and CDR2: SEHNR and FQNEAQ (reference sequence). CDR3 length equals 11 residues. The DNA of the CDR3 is TGTGCCAGCAGCTTAGTGGACGAGCAGTACTTC. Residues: CASSLVDEQYF.

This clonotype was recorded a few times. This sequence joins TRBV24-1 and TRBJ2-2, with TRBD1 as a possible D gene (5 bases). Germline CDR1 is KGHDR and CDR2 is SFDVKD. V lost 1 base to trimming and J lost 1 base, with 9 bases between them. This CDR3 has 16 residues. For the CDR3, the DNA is TGTGCCACCAGTGATTTAGGGGCAGGGAACACCGGGGAGCTGTTTTTT. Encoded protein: CATSDLGAGNTGELFF.

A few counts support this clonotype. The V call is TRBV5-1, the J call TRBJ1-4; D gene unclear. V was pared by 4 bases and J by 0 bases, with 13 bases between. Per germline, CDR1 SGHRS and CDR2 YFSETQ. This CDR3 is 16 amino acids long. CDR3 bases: TGCGCCAGCAGCCCTATGGGCCCTGCAACTAATGAAAAACTGTTTTTT. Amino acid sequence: CASSPMGPATNEKLFF.

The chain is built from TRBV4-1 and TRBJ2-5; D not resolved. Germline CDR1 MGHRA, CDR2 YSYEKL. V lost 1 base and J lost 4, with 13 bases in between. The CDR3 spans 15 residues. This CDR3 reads CASSQVSSALETQYF. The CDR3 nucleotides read TGCGCCAGCAGCCAAGTTTCCAGTGCTTTAGAGACCCAGTACTTC.

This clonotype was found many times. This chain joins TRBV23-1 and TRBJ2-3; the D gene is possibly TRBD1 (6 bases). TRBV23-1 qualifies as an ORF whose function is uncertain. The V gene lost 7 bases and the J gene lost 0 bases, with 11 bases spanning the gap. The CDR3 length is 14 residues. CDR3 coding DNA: TGCGCCAGCATTACAGGGTCGAGCACAGATACGCAGTATTTT. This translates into CASITGSSTDTQYF.

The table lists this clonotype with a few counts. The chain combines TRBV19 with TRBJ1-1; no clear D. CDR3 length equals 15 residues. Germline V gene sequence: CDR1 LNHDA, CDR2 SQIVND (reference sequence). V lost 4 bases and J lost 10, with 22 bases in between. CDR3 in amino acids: CASSNVGGTYLGAFF. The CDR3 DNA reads TGTGCCAGTAGTAACGTCGGAGGAACCTATCTTGGAGCTTTCTTT.

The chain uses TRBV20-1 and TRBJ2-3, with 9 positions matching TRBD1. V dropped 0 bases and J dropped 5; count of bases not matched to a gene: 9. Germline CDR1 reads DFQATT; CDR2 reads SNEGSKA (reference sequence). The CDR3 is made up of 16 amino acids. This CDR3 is CSARDLTGGAGDTQYF. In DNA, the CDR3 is TGCAGTGCTAGAGATCTCACAGGGGGCGCGGGAGATACGCAGTATTTT.

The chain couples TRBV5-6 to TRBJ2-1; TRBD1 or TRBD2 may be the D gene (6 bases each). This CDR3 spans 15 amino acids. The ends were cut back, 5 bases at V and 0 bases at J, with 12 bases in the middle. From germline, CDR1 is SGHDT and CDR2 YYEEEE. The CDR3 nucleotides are TGTGCCAGCAGAGGGGGGCTGAGCTCCTACAATGAGCAGTTCTTC. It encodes CASRGGLSSYNEQFF.

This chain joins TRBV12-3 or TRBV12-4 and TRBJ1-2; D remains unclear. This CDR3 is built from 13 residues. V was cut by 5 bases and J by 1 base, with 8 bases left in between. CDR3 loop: CASSVQHNYGYTF. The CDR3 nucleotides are TGTGCCAGCAGTGTACAGCATAACTATGGCTACACCTTC.

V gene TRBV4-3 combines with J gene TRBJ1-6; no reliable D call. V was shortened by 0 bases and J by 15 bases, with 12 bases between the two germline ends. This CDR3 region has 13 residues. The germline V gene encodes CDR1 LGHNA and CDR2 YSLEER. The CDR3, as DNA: TGCGCCAGCAGCCAAGATGTTGGCCCACGCCTCCACTTT. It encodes CASSQDVGPRLHF.

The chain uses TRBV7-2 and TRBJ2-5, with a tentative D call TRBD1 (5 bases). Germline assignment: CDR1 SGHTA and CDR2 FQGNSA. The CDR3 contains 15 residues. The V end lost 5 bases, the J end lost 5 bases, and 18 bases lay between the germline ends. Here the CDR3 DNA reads TGTGCCAGCAGCGCCCGACTCAGGGCTAGGGAGACCCAGTACTTC. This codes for CASSARLRARETQYF.

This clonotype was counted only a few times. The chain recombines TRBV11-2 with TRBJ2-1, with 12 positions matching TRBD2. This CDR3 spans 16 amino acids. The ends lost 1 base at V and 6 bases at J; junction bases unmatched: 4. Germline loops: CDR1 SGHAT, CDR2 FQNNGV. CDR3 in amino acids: CASSLAPSGGANEQFF. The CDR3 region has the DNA TGTGCCAGCAGCTTAGCCCCTAGCGGGGGGGCCAATGAGCAGTTCTTC.

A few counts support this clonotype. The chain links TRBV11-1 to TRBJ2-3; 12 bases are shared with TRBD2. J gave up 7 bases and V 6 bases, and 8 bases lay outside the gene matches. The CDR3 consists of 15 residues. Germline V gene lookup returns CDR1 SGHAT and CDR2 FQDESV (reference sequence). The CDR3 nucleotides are TGTGCCAGCAGATCTACTAGCGGGGGGACGAATACGCAGTATTTT. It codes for CASRSTSGGTNTQYF.